This TCR beta chain appears in the sequencing data of a study of spatial heterogeneity in lung cancer. Study-wide context: Each unique TCR and UMI combination was seen more than ten times on average in raw reads.

Time point noted: blood at routine non-recurrence follow-up after resection. No cell sorting; template was whole RNA from tumor, lung tissue or PBMC. This clonotype was picked up a small number of times. The V gene end was trimmed by 1 base and the J gene end by 8 bases; junction bases not matched to a gene: 7. CDR1 and CDR2 (germline): MGHRA, YSYEKL. The CDR3 is 15 amino acids. MiXCR, applied by TCRdb to the 5' RACE reads, yields one record per CDR3 protein. The sample lists 20,000 to 30,000 distinct CDR3 sequences, 9% to 10% seen once, with roughly 21% in the top ten. This sample comprised PBMCs, obtained at follow-up. The chain is built from TRBV4-1 and TRBJ1-2, with TRBD1 matching over 10 bases. This clonotype was obtained from a male donor with early-stage non-small cell lung cancer. DNA for the CDR3: TGCGCCAGCAGCCAAGCGCTTGGGACAGGGGACGGCTACACCTTC. Translated, it gives CASSQALGTGDGYTF.